This passage covers 23 T cell receptor beta chains from one sample sequenced in a study of blood T cells in healthy people across ages. A J-beta primer mix and a sample-barcoded 5' primer were used in a second PCR of roughly 6 to 11 cycles. TCRdb itself ran the 5' RACE reads through MiXCR, one entry per CDR3 protein. The table lists roughly 1,500,000 distinct CDR3 sequences, about 43% of them singletons, with 7.9% in the top ten. The specimen was blood. The receptors were sampled from a woman aged 18-35 years in good health.

This clonotype was recorded at least ten times. V usage is TRBV6-2 or TRBV6-3 and J usage is TRBJ2-5; weak D call: TRBD2 (6 bases). The CDR3 runs 12 residues. V lost 7 bases and J lost 4, with 10 bases in between. The V gene's germline CDR1 is MNHEY and CDR2 SVGEGT. CDR3 DNA: TGTGCCAGCAATTCCGGGGGAGAGACCCAGTACTTC. Protein product: CASNSGGETQYF.

The chain couples TRBV6-6 to TRBJ2-1; D is uncertain. V lost 5 bases to trimming and J lost 0 bases, with 8 bases between them. The CDR3 is 14 amino acids. CDR1 is MNHNY and CDR2 is SVGAGI in the germline V gene (reference sequence). The CDR3 region has the DNA TGTGCCAGCAGTCAATCCCACTCCTACAATGAGCAGTTCTTC. Its protein is CASSQSHSYNEQFF.

The chain carries TRBV5-1 and TRBJ1-5, with D maybe TRBD1 (6 bases). CDR1 is SGHRS, CDR2 YFSETQ, per germline. The CDR3 is 13 amino acids. The V and J ends lost 3 bases and 7 bases respectively, with 11 bases between them. The CDR3: CASSSDQGQPQHF. The DNA of the CDR3 is TGCGCCAGCAGCTCGGATCAGGGGCAGCCCCAGCATTTT.

This chain joins TRBV15 and TRBJ2-1; TRBD1 aligns across 7 bases. CDR1 and CDR2 (germline): LNHNV, YYDKDF (reference sequence). J lost 3 bases, V lost 0 bases, and 5 bases had no gene match. The CDR3 has 16 amino acids. CDR3 residues: CATSRDEGQLYNEQFF. In DNA form, the CDR3 reads TGTGCCACCAGCAGAGATGAGGGACAGCTCTACAATGAGCAGTTCTTC. Based on the CDR3 plus reference TRBV15 and TRBJ2-1, the full variable domain is DAMVIQNPRYQVTQFGKPVTLSCSQTLNHNVMYWYQQKSSQAPKLLFHYYDKDFNNEADTPDNFQSRRPNTSFCFLDIRSPGLGDTAMYLCATSRDEGQLYNEQFFGPGTRLTVL.

This clonotype was seen a few times. The chain links TRBV12-3 or TRBV12-4 to TRBJ2-1, with 8 bases matching TRBD2. After removal of 5 bases from V and 0 bases from J, the junction contained 6 bases not matched to a gene. The CDR3 runs 16 residues. The CDR3 here is CASSTYRGGSYNEQFF. The CDR3 DNA is TGTGCCAGCAGTACCTACCGGGGGGGCTCCTACAATGAGCAGTTCTTC.

This clonotype was seen a few times. The rearrangement links TRBV29-1 to TRBJ1-1; TRBD1 might be the D (6 bases). V lost 6 bases, J lost 11 bases, and 13 bases lay in between. The CDR3 length is 10 residues. CDR1 SQVTM and CDR2 ANQGSEA come from the germline V gene. The CDR3 DNA reads as TGCAGCGTCCAGGAGGGGGTTGCTTTCTTT. As protein: CSVQEGVAFF.

This chain joins TRBV11-2 and TRBJ1-6; TRBD1 might be the D (5 bases). CDR3 length: 12 amino acids. CDR1 is SGHAT, CDR2 FQNNGV, per germline. Trimming stripped 6 bases from V and 9 bases from J, with 9 bases between. Here the CDR3 reads CASRRGGSPLHF. CDR3 nucleotide sequence: TGTGCCAGCAGGCGGGGGGGTTCACCCCTCCACTTT. The entire variable domain, with the rest obtained from reference TRBV11-2 and TRBJ1-6, is as follows: EAGVAQSPRYKIIEKRQSVAFWCNPISGHATLYWYQQILGQGPKLLIQFQNNGVVDDSQLPKDRFSAERLKGVDSTLKIQPAKLEDSAVYLCASRRGGSPLHFGNGTRLTVT.

As regards this clonotype: One end of the junction fails to match germline, which may point to a read error. J is TRBJ2-1 and V is TRBV6-5; the D is unclear. This CDR3 comprises 14 residues. Germline V gives CDR1 MNHEY, CDR2 SVGAGI. Here the CDR3 DNA reads TGTGCCAGCAGTGGAAGACTTAGGGCCAATGAGCAATTCTTC. Its translation: CASSGRLRANEQFF.

V is TRBV20-1 and J is TRBJ1-6; 10 bases line up with TRBD1. The CDR3 runs 17 residues. V shed 1 base, J shed 8 bases, and the junction held 11 bases outside the gene matches. The germline V gene has CDR1 DFQATT and CDR2 SNEGSKA (reference sequence). The CDR3 DNA reads TGCAGTGCTAGAGCCGACGGGACAGGGGTCACTTATTCACCCCTCCACTTT. Encoded protein: CSARADGTGVTYSPLHF.

V is TRBV6-2 or TRBV6-3 and J is TRBJ2-3; D may be TRBD2 (6 bases). In germline, CDR1 is MNHEY, CDR2 SVGEGT. V dropped 2 bases and J dropped 6 bases, with 15 bases sitting between them. This CDR3 region has 15 residues. In DNA form, the CDR3 reads TGTGCCAGCAGTTACGGTCCGGGGGACCAGGATACGCAGTATTTT. Protein sequence: CASSYGPGDQDTQYF.

This clonotype was recorded once. The chain couples TRBV5-1 to TRBJ1-1; D is unclear. There are 15 residues in the CDR3. Trimming cost V 4 bases and J 4 bases, with 17 bases left between them. Germline assignment: CDR1 SGHRS and CDR2 YFSETQ. The CDR3 region is CASSPGSSARTEAFF. The DNA for the CDR3 is TGCGCCAGCAGCCCCGGCTCCTCTGCCCGCACTGAAGCTTTCTTT.

The chain is built from TRBV7-2 and TRBJ1-1; no reliable D call. V was shortened by 5 bases and J by 2 bases, with 9 bases between the two germline ends. From germline, CDR1 is SGHTA and CDR2 FQGNSA. The CDR3 runs to 13 residues. The CDR3 spells CASSRPINTEAFF. CDR3 sequence (DNA): TGTGCCAGCAGCCGTCCGATAAACACTGAAGCTTTCTTT.

This clonotype was observed many times. The genes are TRBV5-1 and TRBJ1-1, with D unresolved. The germline V gene has CDR1 SGHRS and CDR2 YFSETQ. With 4 bases removed from V and 5 bases from J, the gap between germline ends came to 9 bases. There are 12 residues in the CDR3. CDR3: CASSPVGTEAFF. CDR3 coding DNA: TGCGCCAGCAGCCCAGTGGGGACTGAAGCTTTCTTT.

This clonotype has only a few counts. The chain combines TRBV20-1 with TRBJ1-2, with 7 positions matching TRBD1. The germline CDR1 and CDR2 sequences are DFQATT and SNEGSKA (reference sequence). With V trimmed by 3 bases and J by 8 bases, 12 bases remained unmatched. The CDR3 runs to 14 residues. CDR3 in amino acids: CSASDDREGKGYTF. Written as DNA, the CDR3 is TGCAGTGCTAGTGACGACAGGGAAGGAAAAGGCTACACCTTC.

The gene calls are TRBV25-1 and TRBJ1-5; D is possibly TRBD1 (5 bases). Germline V gives CDR1 MGHDK, CDR2 SYGVNS. Trimming left V 3 bases short and J 9 bases short, with 9 bases between. This CDR3 is 12 amino acids long. The CDR3 reads CASSDGTGPQHF. Here the CDR3 DNA reads TGTGCCAGCAGTGACGGTACAGGGCCCCAGCATTTT.

The table lists this clonotype with a few counts. The J gene is TRBJ2-6, the V gene TRBV5-4; D is perhaps TRBD1 (5 bases). V lost 4 bases to trimming and J lost 1 base, with 15 bases between them. CDR1 and CDR2 (germline): SGHNT, YYREEE (reference sequence). The CDR3 runs 17 residues. The CDR3 sequence is CASSAPTGPSGANVLTF. CDR3 nucleotide sequence: TGTGCCAGCAGCGCCCCCACAGGCCCATCTGGGGCCAACGTCCTGACTTTC.

The rearrangement joins TRBV29-1 to TRBJ1-2; 7 nucleotides align to TRBD1. The germline gives CDR1 SQVTM, CDR2 ANQGSEA. CDR3 length: 15 residues. V lost 0 bases to trimming and J lost 4 bases; unmatched junction nucleotides: 8. CDR3 region: CSVEDPSPGGYGYTF. For the CDR3, the DNA is TGCAGCGTTGAAGATCCGAGCCCAGGGGGCTATGGCTACACCTTC.

With regard to this clonotype: Sequence at one end of the junction differs from germline and may be a read error. CDR3 DNA sequence: TGTGCCAGCAGACCCGGGACTAGCGGAAACTACGAGCAGTACTTC. It specifies CASRPGTSGNYEQYF. The chain is built from TRBV10-2 and TRBJ2-7; 11 bases line up with TRBD2. The CDR3 is made up of 15 amino acids. Germline CDR1 WSHSY, CDR2 SAAADI.

This clonotype was detected a few times. As DNA, the CDR3 is TGTGCCAGCAGTTTAATTGGGGCAGGGCTCTACAATGAGCAGTTCTTC. It specifies CASSLIGAGLYNEQFF. The genes are TRBV12-3 or TRBV12-4 and TRBJ2-1, with TRBD1 as a possible D gene (5 bases). V shed 2 bases and J shed 3 bases, with 14 bases lying between them. The CDR3 sequence is 16 residues long.

The chain combines TRBV20-1 with TRBJ1-2, with 12 bases identical to TRBD1. Germline-derived CDR1 and CDR2 are DFQATT and SNEGSKA (reference sequence). The CDR3 has 17 amino acids. V dropped 5 bases and J dropped 7; count of bases not matched to a gene: 17. DNA of the CDR3: TGCAGTGCTCCGCCGGGACAGGGGGCCGGAAGGCGAACTGGCTACACCTTC. Protein product: CSAPPGQGAGRRTGYTF.

The chain carries TRBV7-3 and TRBJ1-2, with 7 bases aligning to TRBD1. The germline V gene has CDR1 SGHTA and CDR2 FQGTGA. Trimming removed 1 base from V and 2 bases from J; junction bases left unmatched: 7. There are 16 residues in the CDR3. As DNA, the CDR3 is TGTGCCAGCAGCTTAATCTACAGGGGACAAAACTATGGCTACACCTTC. The encoded protein is CASSLIYRGQNYGYTF. The variable domain in full, completed from reference TRBV7-3 and TRBJ1-2, reads GAGVSQTPSNKVTEKGKYVELRCDPISGHTALYWYRQSLGQGPEFLIYFQGTGAADDSGLPNDRFFAVRPEGSVSTLKIQRTERGDSAVYLCASSLIYRGQNYGYTFGSGTRLTVV.

This sequence joins TRBV5-1 and TRBJ2-1, with TRBD2 matching 10 bases. The germline V gene has CDR1 SGHRS and CDR2 YFSETQ. J lost 2 bases, V lost 4 bases, and 9 bases had no gene match. This CDR3 contains 17 residues. The CDR3 sequence: CASSAERGGLTYNEQFF. In DNA form, the CDR3 reads TGCGCCAGCAGCGCCGAGCGGGGGGGGTTGACCTACAATGAGCAGTTCTTC.

The rearrangement links TRBV5-1 to TRBJ2-1; 7 nucleotides match TRBD2. Looked up from germline, CDR1 is SGHRS and CDR2 is YFSETQ. The CDR3 is made up of 15 amino acids. V trimming: 1 base; J trimming: 10 bases; junction bases outside the gene matches: 11. CDR3: CASSLPAGLSHEQFF. DNA for the CDR3: TGCGCCAGCAGCTTGCCAGCGGGGCTTTCCCACGAGCAGTTCTTC.